The rows below give T cell receptor beta chains drawn from one sample of a study of cytomegalovirus exposure and HLA in healthy donors. Sequencing was performed with immunoSEQ multiplex PCR; in TCRdb, only in-frame clones are kept and a portion is missing. The sample has more than 110,000 clones, around 77% seen once. Sequenced sample: PBMCs. The source is a man younger than 40 in good health and CMV-seronegative. The CDR3 runs from the conserved cysteine through the conserved F or W. D genes are given only for firm matches. Clone size is shown for a subset of rows, as once, few, many or a class of expanded clone.

TRBJ1-5,NA,TRBV18,TRBD1,TGTGCCAGCTCACCGGGACAGGGTAATCAGCCCCAGAATTTT,CASSPGQGNQPQNF
TRBJ2-1,NA,TRBV5-4,NA,TGTGCCAGCAGCTTGGTAGAAGACACCTACAATGAGCAGTTCTTC,CASSLVEDTYNEQFF
TRBJ2-1,NA,TRBV4-1,TRBD2,TGCGCCAGCAGCCAAGACAGAGCGGGGGGGCTTCGGAATGAGCAGTTCTTC,CASSQDRAGGLRNEQFF
TRBJ2-7,many,TRBV7-6,NA,TGTGCCAGCAGCTCGACAGTCTCCTACGAGCAGTACTTC,CASSSTVSYEQYF
TRBJ2-7,NA,TRBV28,TRBD2,TGTGCCAGCAACTCGGGGGGGGCCGGTATCTACGAGCAGTACTTC,CASNSGGAGIYEQYF
TRBJ1-5,NA,TRBV5-4,NA,TGTGCCAGCAGCTTGGGAGGGAGCAATCAGCCCCAGCATTTT,CASSLGGSNQPQHF
TRBJ1-2,NA,TRBV6-5,NA,TGTGCCAGCTTCCCCCAATACGGGGATAGCTATGGCTACACCTTC,CASFPQYGDSYGYTF
TRBJ1-6,once,TRBV14,NA,TGTGCCAGCAGCCGAGAGGACAGTCCGTATAATTCACCCCTCCACTTT,CASSREDSPYNSPLHF
TRBJ2-1,NA,TRBV15,NA,TGTGCCACCAGCAGAAGACTAGGCAAAGACTACAATGAGCAGTTCTTC,CATSRRLGKDYNEQFF
TRBJ2-7,NA,TRBV2,TRBD1,TGTGCCAGCACGTTTACAGGGGAGTCCTACGAGCAGTACTTC,CASTFTGESYEQYF
TRBJ2-1,NA,TRBV5-1,NA,TGCGCCAGCAGCCTCAGGGTCCATGAGCAGTTCTTC,CASSLRVHEQFF
TRBJ2-3,NA,TRBV15,TRBD2,TGTGCCACCAGCAGCGGACTAGCGGGAGACTCAGATACGCAGTATTTT,CATSSGLAGDSDTQYF
TRBJ2-1,NA,TRBV11-3,TRBD2,TGTGCCAGCAGCCGTGCGGGCGGGAGTGAGCAGTTCTTC,CASSRAGGSEQFF
TRBJ2-1,NA,TRBV27,NA,TGTGCCAGCAGGAAAAACAGGGTCGGCAATGAGCAGTTCTTC,CASRKNRVGNEQFF
TRBJ2-7,NA,TRBV27,TRBD1,TGTGCCAGCAGTCCGTACAGGGGCCCCTACGAGCAGTACTTC,CASSPYRGPYEQYF
TRBJ1-1,NA,TRBV7-9,NA,TGTGCCAGCAGCTTAAGTGCGACAGGCTTTAACACTGAAGCTTTCTTT,CASSLSATGFNTEAFF
TRBJ2-3,NA,TRBV5-1,TRBD2,TGCGCCAGCAGCTTGCTCGCTAGCGGACCTTCTATCGCAGATACGCAGTATTTT,CASSLLASGPSIADTQYF
TRBJ1-2,few,TRBV6-5,NA,TGTGCCAGCAGTTACGTGCGGGGCTATGGCTACACCTTC,CASSYVRGYGYTF
TRBJ1-5,few,TRBV28,TRBD1,TGTGCCAGCAGTCCCAGGGGGCACAATCAGCCCCAGCATTTT,CASSPRGHNQPQHF
TRBJ2-7,NA,TRBV27,NA,TGTGCCAGCAGTTTTCAGGGGCTAACCTACGAGCAGTACTTC,CASSFQGLTYEQYF
TRBJ1-1,NA,TRBV6-4,NA,TGTGCCAGTCGACAGGCGATGAACACTGAAGCTTTCTTT,CASRQAMNTEAFF
TRBJ2-7,NA,TRBV29-1,TRBD2,TGCAGCATACGGACTAGCGGGTACTACGAGCAGTACTTC,CSIRTSGYYEQYF
TRBJ2-7,NA,TRBV7-9,TRBD1,TGTGCCAGCAGCTTAGCGACAGGGTTCTCAGGGGAGCAGTACTTC,CASSLATGFSGEQYF
TRBJ2-3,NA,TRBV28,TRBD2,TGTGCCAGCAGTGTGGGTCTGAGCGGGGGGCGCACAGATACGCAGTATTTT,CASSVGLSGGRTDTQYF
TRBJ2-1,NA,TRBV27,TRBD2,TGTGCCAGCAGTTCAGGGACTAGCGGAGTTAACAATGAGCAGTTCTTC,CASSSGTSGVNNEQFF
TRBJ2-7,NA,TRBV7-8,NA,TGTGCCAGCAGCCACCGTATCTATGCGGGGAAAGAGCAGTACTTC,CASSHRIYAGKEQYF
TRBJ2-5,NA,TRBV19,TRBD2,TGTGCCAGTAGTACGGGACTAGCGGGAGGTTTTACCCAAGAGACCCAGTACTTC,CASSTGLAGGFTQETQYF
TRBJ2-1,NA,TRBV10-3,NA,TGTGCCATCAGGAGACAGGGGAGGGATGAGCAGTTCTTC,CAIRRQGRDEQFF
TRBJ1-5,NA,TRBV15,TRBD1,TGTGCCACCAGCAGAGATCGTAGGACAGGGTTAAATCAGCCCCAGCATTTT,CATSRDRRTGLNQPQHF
TRBJ1-5,NA,TRBV28,NA,TGTGCCAGCAGTTTAAGGCCTTATAGGACAGCTAGAGGGGGTCAGCCCCAGCATTTT,CASSLRPYRTARGGQPQHF
TRBJ1-4,NA,TRBV19,NA,TGTGCCAGTAGTACCCGGGGAGGGGGGAATGAAAAACTGTTTTTT,CASSTRGGGNEKLFF
TRBJ2-1,NA,TRBV15,NA,TGTGCCACCAGCAAAGATTTGGTCTTCAGGCAGTTCTTC,CATSKDLVFRQFF
TRBJ2-7,NA,TRBV10-3,NA,TGTGCCATCAGTGACGCGAGGGAATCAAAAAGTCCTTACGAGCAGTACTTC,CAISDARESKSPYEQYF
TRBJ1-4,NA,TRBV5-6,TRBD1,TGTGCCAGCAGCTCAAACTTGGGACAGCGCAATGAAAAACTGTTTTTT,CASSSNLGQRNEKLFF
TRBJ2-3,NA,TRBV20-1,NA,TGCAGTGCTAGAGATCAATATACGCAGTATTTT,CSARDQYTQYF
TRBJ2-4,once,TRBV28,TRBD2,TGTGCCAGCAGTTTATCTAGGGTAGCGGGGGCAAACATTCAGTACTTC,CASSLSRVAGANIQYF
TRBJ2-5,NA,TRBV20-1,NA,TGCAGTGCTTCCGGGACTTGGACCCAGTACTTC,CSASGTWTQYF
TRBJ2-5,NA,TRBV29-1,TRBD2,TGCAGCGTGGTTCCGGGACTAGCGGGGGGAGGGGAGACCCAGTACTTC,CSVVPGLAGGGETQYF
TRBJ2-3,NA,TRBV7-6,TRBD2,TGTGCCAGCAGCTCACAGACTAGCACCAGCACAGATACGCAGTATTTT,CASSSQTSTSTDTQYF
TRBJ2-1,NA,TRBV5-1,NA,TGCGCCAGCAGCTTGACAGGAGACAATGAGCAGTTCTTC,CASSLTGDNEQFF
TRBJ2-1,NA,TRBV28,NA,TGTGCCAGCAGTTCCGGGGGACTGCCGAACAATGAGCAGTTCTTC,CASSSGGLPNNEQFF
TRBJ2-5,NA,TRBV7-2,NA,TGTGCCAGCAGCCCATGGACAGCGGAGACCCAGTACTTC,CASSPWTAETQYF
TRBJ2-2,few,TRBV29-1,NA,TGCAGCGTTGAAACAGACACCGGGGAGCTGTTTTTT,CSVETDTGELFF